A single sample is the source of the 7 T cell receptor beta chains below, sequenced in a study of T cell repertoires in cytomegalovirus infection (dated by TCRdb to about 2019). The sequencer was an Illumina HiSeq 1500. Using fastp at Q25 and MiXCR, TCRdb reprocessed the public reads and kept productive beta chains. Each CDR3 protein appears once, grouped with its most common genes and DNA. The sample includes about 52,000 distinct CDR3 sequences, with 15% to 20% observed a single time. In total, the top ten clones hold 80% of the sample. These TCRs are of unknown antigen specificity. The intended sense of this specimen's treatment or condition label: in vitro stimulation with specific CMV peptide epitopes to enrich CMV-specific T cells. The sample consisted of CD8+ T cells from cultured PBMCs, taken from culture after CMV antigen stimulation. The receptors originated from a human donor in good health (CMV status not recorded). Some clones in this sample may be carry-over from other donors' samples.

V and J are TRBV6-2 or TRBV6-3 and TRBJ2-7, with D unclear. Per germline, CDR1 MNHEY and CDR2 SVGEGT. Trimming shortened V by 4 bases and J by 2 bases, and 12 bases separated the two germline ends. There are 14 residues in the CDR3. The CDR3 is CASSFTPDPYEQYF. The CDR3 DNA reads TGTGCCAGCAGTTTCACTCCGGACCCCTACGAGCAGTACTTC.

The V gene is TRBV20-1, the J gene TRBJ2-7; D might be TRBD1 or TRBD2, each matching 5 bases. The V gene lost 1 base and the J gene lost 7 bases, with 14 bases spanning the gap. The germline V gene has CDR1 DFQATT and CDR2 SNEGSKA (reference sequence). The CDR3 is 13 amino acids. The CDR3 sequence is CSARGDPPREQYF. CDR3 DNA sequence: TGCAGTGCTAGAGGGGACCCCCCCCGGGAGCAGTACTTC.

This clonotype has only a few counts. The chain links TRBV20-1 to TRBJ2-3; D is unclear. CDR3 length equals 14 residues. V shed 0 bases and J shed 2 bases, with 9 bases lying between them. Germline-derived CDR1 and CDR2 are DFQATT and SNEGSKA (reference sequence). This CDR3 reads CSARDWKDTDTQYF. The CDR3 nucleotides read TGCAGTGCTAGAGATTGGAAAGACACAGATACGCAGTATTTT.

This clonotype was seen repeatedly, ten times or more. The DNA of the CDR3 is TGTGCCAGCAGCTATACAGACGAGCAGTACTTC. This sequence encodes CASSYTDEQYF. The rearrangement joins TRBV7-2 to TRBJ2-7; D is unclear. The length of the CDR3 is 11 residues. Germline-derived CDR1 and CDR2 are SGHTA and FQGNSA. Trimming took off 4 bases at V and 5 bases at J, with 6 bases between the two ends.

This clonotype was counted a few times. The J gene is TRBJ2-5, the V gene TRBV27, with D possibly TRBD1 on 5 matching bases. The CDR3 is made up of 14 amino acids. CDR1 MNHEY and CDR2 SMNVEV come from the germline V gene (reference sequence). V lost 6 bases and J lost 1, with 12 bases in between. The CDR3 region is CASSLGVSQETQYF. The CDR3 nucleotides are TGTGCCAGCAGCCTAGGGGTCAGCCAAGAGACCCAGTACTTC.

The genes are TRBV12-3 or TRBV12-4 and TRBJ2-7; the D is unclear. The CDR3 length is 12 residues. Trimming took off 3 bases at V and 3 bases at J, with 6 bases between the two ends. CDR3 residues: CASSFTGYEQYF. CDR3 coding DNA: TGTGCCAGCAGTTTCACTGGCTACGAGCAGTACTTC.

J is TRBJ2-3 and V is TRBV4-1, with D hard to call. Germline assignment: CDR1 MGHRA and CDR2 YSYEKL. V shed 1 base and J shed 5 bases, with 13 bases lying between them. The CDR3 is 15 amino acids. CDR3 in DNA: TGCGCCAGCAGCCAAGTTGTCGTTTTGGGAGATACGCAGTATTTT. This sequence encodes CASSQVVVLGDTQYF.